Following are 26 T cell receptor beta chains from one sample sequenced in a study of T-cell memory formation after mild COVID-19. TCRdb fed the 5' RACE reads into MiXCR, producing one record per CDR3 protein. The sample records about 430,000 distinct CDR3 sequences, 15% to 20% being singletons. The sample comprised PBMCs or a T cell subset sorted from them (not recorded which). The receptors derive from a man between 18 and 29 years old who had mild COVID-19 (a few samples of this study predate the infection). Cell type and time point are not known.

In its sample, this clonotype was seen many times. This chain links TRBV4-1 with TRBJ2-3; 8 bases line up with TRBD2. The CDR3 has 16 amino acids. CDR1 and CDR2 (germline): MGHRA, YSYEKL. Trimming removed 5 bases from V and 0 bases from J; junction bases left unmatched: 7. In nucleotides, the CDR3 is TGCGCCAGCAGCGCTCGCGGGGGGCCGAGCACAGATACGCAGTATTTT. Protein sequence: CASSARGGPSTDTQYF.

This clonotype was observed a handful of times. V usage is TRBV18 and J usage is TRBJ2-1, with a tentative D call TRBD1 (6 bases). This CDR3 is built from 14 residues. Germline lookup yields CDR1 KGHSH and CDR2 LQKENI. Trimming removed 3 bases at V and 6 bases at J, with 12 bases between. In DNA form, the CDR3 reads TGTGCCAGCTCACCCGGACAGACTGGCAATGAGCAGTTCTTC. This gives the protein CASSPGQTGNEQFF. Complete variable domain (other parts from reference TRBV18 and TRBJ2-1): NAGVMQNPRHLVRRRGQEARLRCSPMKGHSHVYWYRQLPEEGLKFMVYLQKENIIDESGMPKERFSAEFPKEGPSILRIQQVVRGDSAAYFCASSPGQTGNEQFFGPGTRLTVL.

This clonotype was observed at least ten times. This sequence joins TRBV7-9 and TRBJ2-5; D unresolved. CDR3 size: 13 residues. Deletions cut 2 bases from V and 1 base from J, with 5 bases between. Looked up from germline, CDR1 is SEHNR and CDR2 is FQNEAQ (reference sequence). This CDR3 reads CASSLSLQETQYF. The CDR3 nucleotides are TGTGCCAGCAGCTTATCGCTCCAAGAGACCCAGTACTTC.

The DNA for the CDR3 is TGTGCCAGCAGACCCCGGACACTTGGGAACACTGAAGCTTTCTTT. Protein sequence: CASRPRTLGNTEAFF. The chain carries TRBV5-6 and TRBJ1-1; D is perhaps TRBD1 (5 bases). This CDR3 has 15 amino acids. Trimming removed 5 bases from V and 1 base from J, with 15 bases in between. CDR1 SGHDT and CDR2 YYEEEE come from the germline V gene.

The rearrangement uses TRBV28 and TRBJ2-7, with a tentative D call TRBD1 (6 bases). This CDR3 comprises 14 residues. The ends were cut back, 5 bases at V and 2 bases at J, with 13 bases in the middle. Germline-derived CDR1 and CDR2 are MDHEN and SYDVKM. Here the CDR3 reads CASSKEGHPYEQYV. The CDR3 coding sequence is TGTGCCAGCAGTAAAGAGGGACACCCCTACGAGCAGTACGTC.

This chain links TRBV7-9 with TRBJ1-6, with TRBD1 as a possible D gene (5 bases). The ends were cut back, 3 bases at V and 7 bases at J, with 13 bases in the middle. In germline, CDR1 is SEHNR, CDR2 FQNEAQ (reference sequence). The CDR3 sequence is 15 residues long. The CDR3 DNA reads as TGTGCCAGCAGCTTCTGGGGGAGAGACAATTCACCCCTCCACTTT. This translates into CASSFWGRDNSPLHF.

V and J are TRBV7-2 and TRBJ2-1; D is possibly TRBD1 or TRBD2 (5 bases each). Germline lookup yields CDR1 SGHTA and CDR2 FQGNSA. The V and J ends lost 3 bases and 6 bases respectively, with 9 bases between them. This CDR3 has 13 residues. This CDR3 reads CASSFGTRNEQFF. In DNA form, the CDR3 reads TGTGCCAGCAGCTTCGGGACCCGCAATGAGCAGTTCTTC.

This clonotype has just a few counts. V gene TRBV18 combines with J gene TRBJ2-5; no clear D gene. Germline loops: CDR1 KGHSH, CDR2 LQKENI. The CDR3 contains 16 residues. V was trimmed by 0 bases and J by 5 bases, leaving 16 bases between them. CDR3 nucleotides: TGTGCCAGCTCACCACCGGTCGTTTACGGTGAGGAGACCCAGTACTTC. This encodes CASSPPVVYGEETQYF.

This rearrangement joins TRBV28 to TRBJ2-7, with D possibly called TRBD1 or TRBD2 (5 bases each). V lost 4 bases and J 0 bases, leaving 19 bases between the germline ends. The CDR3 is 17 amino acids. Germline CDR1 and CDR2: MDHEN and SYDVKM. The CDR3 sequence is CASSSSLGRDGSYEQYV. The CDR3, as DNA: TGTGCCAGCAGTTCCTCCCTGGGTAGGGACGGCTCCTACGAGCAGTACGTC.

This clonotype was counted many times. CDR3 amino acids: CASSWGGETQYF. CDR3 coding DNA: TGTGCCAGCAGCTGGGGGGGGGAGACCCAGTACTTC. This sequence joins TRBV7-2 and TRBJ2-5; 7 positions match TRBD2. Losses at the gene ends were 4 bases for V and 5 bases for J; bases not matched to a gene: 1. There are 12 residues in the CDR3. Per the germline V gene, CDR1 is SGHTA and CDR2 is FQGNSA. Based on the CDR3 plus reference TRBV7-2 and TRBJ2-5, the full variable domain is GAGVSQSPSNKVTEKGKDVELRCDPISGHTALYWYRQSLGQGLEFLIYFQGNSAPDKSGLPSDRFSAERTGGSVSTLTIQRTQQEDSAVYLCASSWGGETQYFGPGTRLLVL.

This clonotype turned up a few times. V usage is TRBV14 and J usage is TRBJ2-3; the match to TRBD1 covers 7 bases. Germline loops: CDR1 SGHDN, CDR2 FVKESK. The length of the CDR3 is 14 residues. V was clipped by 0 bases and J by 5 bases; unmatched bases: 2. The CDR3 region is CASSQERDRDTQYF. The DNA of the CDR3 is TGTGCCAGCAGCCAAGAGAGGGACAGAGATACGCAGTATTTT.

Comments on this clonotype: Compared with germline, one end of the junction differs, possibly owing to a read error. The genes are TRBV6-6 and TRBJ2-1, with 7 bases lining up with TRBD1. Germline V gene lookup returns CDR1 MNHNY and CDR2 SVGAGI (reference sequence). The length of the CDR3 is 16 residues. In DNA, the CDR3 is TGTGCCAGCAGTAGTACAGGGGCACCAAAATACAATGAGCACTTCTTC. Amino acid sequence: CASSSTGAPKYNEHFF.

This clonotype was counted only a few times. The chain couples TRBV25-1 to TRBJ1-5; TRBD1 might be the D (6 bases). CDR3 length equals 13 residues. Deletions cut 2 bases from V and 9 bases from J, with 11 bases between. In germline, CDR1 is MGHDK, CDR2 SYGVNS. CDR3 coding DNA: TGTGCCAGCAGTGAACCAGGGGATAGGCCCCAGCATTTT. This codes for CASSEPGDRPQHF.

The chain carries TRBV9 and TRBJ1-1, with a tentative D call TRBD1 (6 bases). Germline CDR1 is SGDLS and CDR2 is YYNGEE. With 0 bases removed from V and 0 bases from J, the gap between germline ends came to 9 bases. The CDR3 is made up of 15 amino acids. The CDR3 sequence is CASSVAGQVNTEAFF. The CDR3 nucleotides read TGTGCCAGCAGCGTAGCGGGACAAGTGAACACTGAAGCTTTCTTT. Full variable domain (rest looked up from reference TRBV9 and TRBJ1-1): DSGVTQTPKHLITATGQRVTLRCSPRSGDLSVYWYQQSLDQGLQFLIQYYNGEERAKGNILERFSAQQFPDLHSELNLSSLELGDSALYFCASSVAGQVNTEAFFGQGTRLTVV.

The rearrangement links TRBV20-1 to TRBJ1-5; possibly TRBD1 for D (5 bases). The V and J ends lost 0 bases and 5 bases respectively, with 11 bases between them. Germline V CDR1 and CDR2: DFQATT, SNEGSKA (reference sequence). The CDR3 is 14 amino acids. The CDR3 region has the DNA TGCAGTGCTAGAGAAACGGCGGGGGATCAGCCCCAGCATTTT. Protein sequence: CSARETAGDQPQHF.

In its sample, this clonotype was seen many times. The J gene is TRBJ2-1, the V gene TRBV7-2; 9 bases align to TRBD2. Trimming took 11 bases from V and 8 from J; bases not matched to a gene: 16. This CDR3 region has 15 residues. Germline CDR1 is SGHTA and CDR2 is FQGNSA. CDR3 sequence: CASKDLAGSSYEQFF. CDR3 nucleotides: TGTGCCTCCAAGGATCTAGCGGGGAGCTCTTATGAGCAGTTCTTC. Drawing the rest from reference TRBV7-2 and TRBJ2-1, the complete variable domain is GAGVSQSPSNKVTEKGKDVELRCDPISGHTALYWYRQSLGQGLEFLIYFQGNSAPDKSGLPSDRFSAERTGGSVSTLTIQRTQQEDSAVYLCASKDLAGSSYEQFFGPGTRLTVL.

This clonotype has only a few counts. J is TRBJ2-3 and V is TRBV5-1; D is perhaps TRBD1 (6 bases). CDR1 is SGHRS, CDR2 YFSETQ, per germline. The CDR3 contains 16 residues. V gave up 4 bases and J gave up 2 bases, with 17 bases separating them. Here the CDR3 reads CASSPSAGAVTDTQYF. The CDR3 DNA follows: TGCGCCAGCAGCCCGTCGGCAGGGGCCGTCACAGATACGCAGTATTTT.

The chain links TRBV21-1 to TRBJ1-5. TRBV21-1 has pseudogene status. CDR3 length: 12 amino acids. The CDR3 DNA reads TGTGCCAGCAGTCGGCTGAGGCAGCCCCAGCATTTT. This gives the protein CASSRLRQPQHF.

This clonotype was recorded at least ten times. The chain combines TRBV5-1 with TRBJ2-3; 7 positions agree with TRBD1. The CDR3 consists of 14 residues. Unmatched junction bases numbered 4, after V lost 5 bases and J lost 1 base. Germline CDR1 and CDR2: SGHRS and YFSETQ. In DNA form, the CDR3 reads TGCGCCAGCAGGAGACAGGGAGGCACAGATACGCAGTATTTT. This gives the protein CASRRQGGTDTQYF.

This clonotype has just a few counts. The rearrangement uses TRBV28 and TRBJ1-1; D is ambiguous. Between the trimmed V and J ends, which lost 5 bases and 5 bases, there was a span of 12 bases. The CDR3 sequence is 13 residues long. CDR1 and CDR2 (germline): MDHEN, SYDVKM. The DNA for the CDR3 is TGTGCCAGCAGTCCCCCCTTACGGACTGAAGCTTTCTTT. It yields the protein CASSPPLRTEAFF.

This clonotype was observed a few times. The gene calls are TRBV4-3 and TRBJ2-7; D possibly corresponds to TRBD2 (5 bases). Germline loops: CDR1 LGHNA, CDR2 YSLEER. This CDR3 has 13 residues. V lost 1 base to trimming and J lost 4 bases, with 8 bases between them. CDR3 DNA sequence: TGCGCCAGCAGCCAAGGAAGCGGATACGAGCAGTACTTC. Its translation is CASSQGSGYEQYF.

This chain uses TRBV9 with TRBJ2-1; the match to TRBD2 covers 8 bases. The length of the CDR3 is 15 residues. The germline V gene has CDR1 SGDLS and CDR2 YYNGEE. The V gene end was trimmed by 5 bases and the J gene end by 4 bases; junction bases not matched to a gene: 8. CDR3 DNA sequence: TGTGCCAGCAGTCGAGCGGGGGACAAGTACAATGAGCAGTTCTTC. Protein: CASSRAGDKYNEQFF.

The chain combines TRBV12-3 or TRBV12-4 with TRBJ2-1; TRBD1 is a possible D gene (6 bases). The CDR3 sequence is 15 residues long. Trimming stripped 1 base from V and 7 bases from J, with 14 bases between. DNA for the CDR3: TGTGCCAGCAGTTTAGGACAGGTGGAATCTAATGAGCAGTTCTTC. Protein sequence: CASSLGQVESNEQFF.

The chain carries TRBV5-1 and TRBJ2-1; no definite D call. Trimming pared 0 bases from V and 1 base from J, leaving 8 bases between. CDR3 length: 15 amino acids. CDR1 SGHRS and CDR2 YFSETQ come from the germline V gene. The CDR3 region is CASSLVTGSYNEQFF. The CDR3 DNA reads as TGCGCCAGCAGCTTGGTGACCGGTTCCTACAATGAGCAGTTCTTC.

The rearrangement joins TRBV3-1 to TRBJ1-2; D is unclear. The CDR3 is made up of 16 amino acids. Germline lookup yields CDR1 LGHDT and CDR2 YNNKEL (reference sequence). Trimming took 0 bases from V and 7 from J, leaving 18 bases between them. CDR3 bases: TGTGCCAGCAGCCAAGATGGCTTTACGGCTCAGTCTGGCTACACCTTC. As protein: CASSQDGFTAQSGYTF.

This clonotype was recorded a few times. The chain links TRBV18 to TRBJ2-7; 8 positions match TRBD1. Germline V CDR1 and CDR2: KGHSH, LQKENI. V was clipped by 5 bases and J by 10 bases; unmatched bases: 10. The CDR3 sequence is 13 residues long. The CDR3 DNA is TGTGCCAGCTCAATTGGGACAGGAGAGACCCAGTACGTC. Encoded protein: CASSIGTGETQYV.